These 19 T cell receptor beta chains were sequenced from one sample in a study of radiotherapy plus CTLA-4 blockade in lung cancer. TCRdb's table, derived via immunoSEQ multiplex PCR, lists solely in-frame clones and lacks some. Of 100,000 or so clones in the sample, about four fifths were seen once. Here the sequenced sample was peripheral blood, taken from a patient treated with radiotherapy plus ipilimumab. These receptors were collected from a human donor with non-small cell lung cancer that progressed on radiotherapy plus ipilimumab.

This rearrangement joins TRBV28 to TRBJ2-7; 9 nucleotides align to TRBD2. J was trimmed by 4 bases and V by 5 bases; bases with no gene match: 6. This CDR3 comprises 14 residues. Germline loops: CDR1 MDHEN, CDR2 SYDVKM. In nucleotides, the CDR3 is TGTGCCAGCAGTCCTCTAGCGGGATTATACGAGCAGTACTTC. Translating gives CASSPLAGLYEQYF.

The chain joins TRBV11-2 to TRBJ2-1; 9 nucleotides agree with TRBD2. Per the germline V gene, CDR1 is SGHAT and CDR2 is FQNNGV. V was pared by 5 bases and J by 0 bases, with 8 bases of the junction left unmatched. CDR3 length: 17 residues. CDR3 region: CASSAETSGHSYNEQFF. The CDR3 DNA reads TGTGCCAGCAGCGCAGAGACTAGCGGCCACTCCTACAATGAGCAGTTCTTC.

This clone was seen only once. The V and J genes are TRBV5-1 and TRBJ2-5, with no clear D. With 0 bases removed from V and 0 bases from J, the gap between germline ends came to 6 bases. Germline V lookup: CDR1 SGHRS, CDR2 YFSETQ. This CDR3 spans 14 amino acids. CDR3 in DNA: TGCGCCAGCAGCTTGGCCGCGTACCAAGAGACCCAGTACTTC. It yields the protein CASSLAAYQETQYF.

The V call is TRBV4-2, the J call TRBJ1-3; unclear D gene. CDR1 is LGHNA, CDR2 YNFKEQ, per germline. CDR3 length: 16 residues. V lost 1 base to trimming and J lost 0 bases, with 10 bases between them. CDR3 DNA sequence: TGTGCCAGCAGCCAAGTGGCGCAGAGCTCTGGAAACACCATATATTTT. Protein product: CASSQVAQSSGNTIYF.

The chain combines TRBV19 with TRBJ2-1, with 9 nucleotides matching TRBD1. The V gene end was trimmed by 3 bases and the J gene end by 6 bases; junction bases not matched to a gene: 9. CDR1 LNHDA and CDR2 SQIVND come from the germline V gene (reference sequence). The CDR3 is made up of 16 amino acids. CDR3 nucleotide sequence: TGTGCCAGTAGTATCCCTTTGGGACAGGGAGTCAATGAGCAGTTCTTC. Amino acid sequence: CASSIPLGQGVNEQFF.

The chain joins TRBV27 to TRBJ1-5; D possibly corresponds to TRBD1 (5 bases). CDR1 is MNHEY and CDR2 is SMNVEV in the germline V gene (reference sequence). This CDR3 comprises 15 residues. Between the trimmed V and J ends, which lost 6 bases and 0 bases, there was a span of 12 bases. The CDR3 region has the DNA TGTGCCAGCAGGCGGACACCTTATAGCAATCAGCCCCAGCATTTT. It is translated as CASRRTPYSNQPQHF.

This chain links TRBV6-5 with TRBJ2-1, with D possibly TRBD1 on 6 matching bases. The ends were cut back, 5 bases at V and 0 bases at J, with 11 bases in the middle. The CDR3 extends over 15 amino acids. Looked up from germline, CDR1 is MNHEY and CDR2 is SVGAGI. The CDR3, as DNA: TGTGCCAGCAGTGCACAGGGTGACTCCTACAATGAGCAGTTCTTC. Its protein is CASSAQGDSYNEQFF.

The V gene is TRBV2, the J gene TRBJ2-7; 8 nucleotides line up with TRBD1. Germline V CDR1 and CDR2: SNHLY, FYNNEI. V was clipped by 7 bases and J by 3 bases; unmatched bases: 2. This CDR3 spans 12 amino acids. In nucleotides, the CDR3 is TGTGCCAGCAAGGACAGGGTCTACGAGCAGTACTTC. It encodes CASKDRVYEQYF. The whole variable domain, filled in from reference TRBV2 and TRBJ2-7, reads EPEVTQTPSHQVTQMGQEVILRCVPISNHLYFYWYRQILGQKVEFLVSFYNNEISEKSEIFDDQFSVERPDGSNFTLKIRSTKLEDSAMYFCASKDRVYEQYFGPGTRLTVT.

The V gene is TRBV30, the J gene TRBJ1-6; D gene unclear. Trimming removed 0 bases from V and 6 bases from J, with 6 bases in between. Per germline, CDR1 GTSNPN and CDR2 SVGIG (reference sequence). CDR3 size: 13 residues. Written as DNA, the CDR3 is TGTGCCTGGAGTGTTGGCCGTAATTCACCCCTCCACTTT. Its protein product is CAWSVGRNSPLHF.

V usage is TRBV2 and J usage is TRBJ2-7, with D unresolved. Germline V lookup: CDR1 SNHLY, CDR2 FYNNEI. Trimming removed 7 bases from V and 1 base from J, with 11 bases in between. The CDR3 is 13 amino acids. The CDR3 loop is CASTGRWSYEQYF. CDR3 in DNA: TGTGCCAGCACGGGCCGGTGGTCCTACGAGCAGTACTTC.

The genes are TRBV28 and TRBJ2-3; 11 bases match TRBD2. Germline CDR1 reads MDHEN; CDR2 reads SYDVKM. CDR3 length: 17 amino acids. V trimming: 5 bases; J trimming: 2 bases; junction bases outside the gene matches: 9. The CDR3 coding sequence is TGTGCCAGCAGTCCCGCTCCGGGACTAGCGGCCACAGATACGCAGTATTTT. It encodes CASSPAPGLAATDTQYF.

The chain is built from TRBV11-1 and TRBJ2-1; TRBD2 agrees at 8 bases. CDR3 size: 12 residues. CDR1 is SGHAT, CDR2 FQDESV, per germline (reference sequence). V shed 10 bases, J shed 6 bases, and the junction held 5 bases outside the gene matches. The CDR3 region is CATRGGSNEQFF. For the CDR3, the DNA is TGTGCCACACGGGGGGGGAGCAATGAGCAGTTCTTC.

The genes are TRBV6-5 and TRBJ2-7, with D tentatively TRBD2 (6 bases). Germline V gives CDR1 MNHEY, CDR2 SVGAGI. Deletions cut 0 bases from V and 5 bases from J, with 17 bases between. The CDR3 consists of 16 residues. This chain's CDR3 is CASSYSLIVSGDEQYV. The CDR3 coding sequence is TGTGCCAGCAGTTACTCGTTAATTGTATCGGGGGACGAGCAGTACGTC.

The chain joins TRBV5-1 to TRBJ2-3; 11 bases match TRBD1. Germline V gives CDR1 SGHRS, CDR2 YFSETQ. The CDR3 loop spans 16 amino acids. The V and J ends lost 4 bases and 0 bases, in that order; junction bases with no gene match: 4. CDR3 sequence reads: CASSPGQGASTDTQYF. CDR3 DNA: TGCGCCAGCAGCCCCGGACAGGGGGCTAGCACAGATACGCAGTATTTT.

The chain is built from TRBV6-1 and TRBJ1-5; unclear D gene. Trimming stripped 5 bases from V and 2 bases from J, with 10 bases between. The CDR3 runs to 14 residues. Germline V gene lookup returns CDR1 MNHNS and CDR2 SASEGT. CDR3 region: CASSFGGRNQPQHF. In DNA form, the CDR3 reads TGTGCCAGCAGTTTTGGAGGTCGCAATCAGCCCCAGCATTTT.

The J gene is TRBJ1-4, the V gene TRBV29-1, with 9 bases aligning to TRBD1. Germline V lookup: CDR1 SQVTM, CDR2 ANQGSEA. The CDR3 loop spans 15 amino acids. Unmatched junction bases numbered 7, after V lost 6 bases and J lost 2 bases. The CDR3 sequence is CSVATGTGTNEKLFF. CDR3 DNA sequence: TGCAGCGTCGCAACCGGGACAGGGACTAATGAAAAACTGTTTTTT. Together with reference TRBV29-1 and TRBJ1-4, the CDR3 gives the full variable domain: SAVISQKPSRDICQRGTSLTIQCQVDSQVTMMFWYRQQPGQSLTLIATANQGSEATYESGFVIDKFPISRPNLTFSTLTVSNMSPEDSSIYLCSVATGTGTNEKLFFGSGTQLSVL.

This chain connects TRBV6-1 to TRBJ1-2; 8 nucleotides align to TRBD1. CDR1 is MNHNS, CDR2 SASEGT, per germline. Germline trimming cut 1 base from V and 0 bases from J; bases unmatched to any gene: 4. This CDR3 is built from 16 residues. CDR3 in amino acids: CASSEGTGSTNYGYTF. The CDR3 DNA reads TGTGCCAGCAGTGAAGGGACAGGGTCGACTAACTATGGCTACACCTTC.

The chain joins TRBV13 to TRBJ2-2, with D maybe TRBD2 (6 bases). Germline V CDR1 and CDR2: PRHDT, FYEKMQ (reference sequence). V gave up 7 bases and J gave up 5 bases, with 17 bases separating them. The CDR3 runs to 15 residues. CDR3 DNA sequence: TGTGCCAGCAATAGCCGGGACTCGACGACCGGGGAGCTGTTTTTT. Translation: CASNSRDSTTGELFF.

The CDR3 region is CASSLQTGGGYEQYF. The CDR3 nucleotides read TGTGCCAGCAGCTTACAGACAGGGGGAGGCTACGAGCAGTACTTC. The chain has TRBV7-2 and TRBJ2-7, with 9 bases that match TRBD1. The CDR3 length is 15 residues. Unmatched junction bases numbered 5, after V lost 2 bases and J lost 3 bases. Germline-derived CDR1 and CDR2 are SGHTA and FQGNSA.